The 17 T cell receptor beta chains below come from one sample, sequenced in a study of OX40 agonist ivuxolimab in advanced cancers. Produced via immunoSEQ multiplex PCR; TCRdb's table is partial and in-frame only. This sample has 70,000 to 80,000 clones; approximately 84% occur once, and the top ten carry more than 3.5%. The starting material was CD4+ or CD8+ T cells sorted from blood, obtained in a trial of the OX40 agonist ivuxolimab. All receptors derive from an adult with an advanced solid tumor such as melanoma, head and neck, liver or kidney cancer.

The table lists this clone with a count of one. The chain joins TRBV5-1 to TRBJ2-3, with D possibly TRBD1 on 6 matching bases. V was pared by 3 bases and J by 6 bases, with 29 bases between. The CDR3 consists of 19 residues. Germline CDR1 is SGHRS and CDR2 is YFSETQ. As DNA, the CDR3 is TGCGCCAGCAGCTCATTCCCCCCTCGGGGCAGGGGTATCCGCGATACGCAGTATTTT. Its translation is CASSSFPPRGRGIRDTQYF. The full variable domain, in which reference TRBV5-1 and TRBJ2-3 provide the parts outside the CDR3, is KAGVTQTPRYLIKTRGQQVTLSCSPISGHRSVSWYQQTPGQGLQFLFEYFSETQRNKGNFPGRFSGRQFSNSRSEMNVSTLELGDSALYLCASSSFPPRGRGIRDTQYFGPGTRLTVL.

The CDR3 nucleotides are TGTGCCAGCAGCCACGGGTCTTACTATGGCTACACCTTC. It is translated as CASSHGSYYGYTF. The V and J genes are TRBV14 and TRBJ1-2; D is ambiguous. V was cut by 3 bases and J by 3 bases, with 8 bases left in between. CDR1 SGHDN and CDR2 FVKESK come from the germline V gene. There are 13 residues in the CDR3.

The V and J genes are TRBV2 and TRBJ2-7, with TRBD2 matching 7 bases. The CDR3 contains 14 residues. V lost 4 bases and J lost 0; bases outside the gene matches: 3. The germline V gene has CDR1 SNHLY and CDR2 FYNNEI. CDR3 in amino acids: CASSVSGISYEQYF. In DNA, the CDR3 is TGTGCCAGCAGTGTGAGCGGGATCTCCTACGAGCAGTACTTC.

The rearrangement links TRBV9 to TRBJ1-2, with 12 bases lining up with TRBD1. CDR3 length: 14 amino acids. Per the germline V gene, CDR1 is SGDLS and CDR2 is YYNGEE. The V gene end was trimmed by 4 bases and the J gene end by 4 bases; junction bases not matched to a gene: 2. The CDR3 loop reads CASSSGQGAYGYTF. The CDR3 coding sequence is TGTGCCAGCAGCTCGGGACAGGGGGCCTATGGCTACACCTTC.

The rearrangement links TRBV29-1 to TRBJ2-7; D gene uncertain. The germline V and J ends were trimmed by 2 bases and 1 base, with 3 bases remaining between them. The germline CDR1 and CDR2 sequences are SQVTM and ANQGSEA. The CDR3 covers 11 residues. CDR3 DNA: TGCAGCGTTGAACGATCCTACGAGCAGTACTTC. Encoded protein: CSVERSYEQYF.

The chain uses TRBV30 and TRBJ1-5, with D perhaps matching TRBD1 (6 bases). CDR3 length equals 15 residues. Looked up from germline, CDR1 is GTSNPN and CDR2 is SVGIG (reference sequence). V lost 1 base, J lost 2 bases, and 12 bases lay in between. CDR3 residues: CAWSDAGAGNQPQHF. In DNA, the CDR3 is TGTGCCTGGAGTGATGCGGGGGCGGGCAATCAGCCCCAGCATTTT.

The chain links TRBV5-1 to TRBJ2-1; 12 bases are shared with TRBD2. The CDR3 spans 16 residues. V was clipped by 4 bases and J by 6 bases; unmatched bases: 8. CDR1 SGHRS and CDR2 YFSETQ come from the germline V gene. In DNA, the CDR3 is TGCGCCAGCAGCCCGGGAGGACTAGCGGGGCGCAATGAGCAGTTCTTC. Translation gives CASSPGGLAGRNEQFF.

This clone was recorded once. The chain has TRBV6-1 and TRBJ2-3; D perhaps matches TRBD1 (6 bases). The germline V and J ends were trimmed by 6 bases and 4 bases, with 11 bases remaining between them. From germline, CDR1 is MNHNS and CDR2 SASEGT. The CDR3 spans 13 residues. CDR3 residues: CASRETGPDTQYF. CDR3 nucleotide sequence: TGTGCCAGCAGGGAAACAGGGCCAGATACGCAGTATTTT.

The V call is TRBV27, the J call TRBJ2-3; D gene uncertain. Germline loops: CDR1 MNHEY, CDR2 SMNVEV (reference sequence). The length of the CDR3 is 15 residues. Deletions cut 4 bases from V and 8 bases from J, with 19 bases between. The CDR3 nucleotides are TGTGCCAGCAGTTCACAAACCACGCCCCCCGGTACGCAGTATTTT. Residues: CASSSQTTPPGTQYF.

The V and J genes are TRBV27 and TRBJ2-2, with D unresolved. CDR3 length: 17 amino acids. Germline V gene data show CDR1 as MNHEY and CDR2 as SMNVEV (reference sequence). V gave up 7 bases and J gave up 4 bases, with 22 bases separating them. CDR3 in amino acids: CASISLSTSTSTGELFF. In nucleotides, the CDR3 is TGTGCCAGCATCTCACTCTCAACTTCAACCTCCACCGGGGAGCTGTTTTTT.

This chain connects TRBV7-9 to TRBJ1-2; a possible D gene is TRBD1 (5 bases). CDR3 length: 15 amino acids. Trimming removed 4 bases from V and 4 bases from J, with 16 bases in between. CDR1 SEHNR and CDR2 FQNEAQ come from the germline V gene (reference sequence). For the CDR3, the DNA is TGTGCCAGCAGCTCGACAGAATTCAGAGGCTATGGCTACACCTTC. Residues: CASSSTEFRGYGYTF.

The V gene is TRBV4-2, the J gene TRBJ2-1, with a possible D match to TRBD2 (7 bases). V lost 1 base and J lost 5, with 18 bases in between. The CDR3 is 17 residues long. Germline V gene data show CDR1 as LGHNA and CDR2 as YNFKEQ. The CDR3 sequence: CASSQGNGGQTHNEQFF. CDR3 sequence (DNA): TGTGCCAGCAGCCAAGGTAACGGGGGGCAAACACACAATGAGCAGTTCTTC.

J is TRBJ2-7 and V is TRBV18; 10 nucleotides match TRBD2. V lost 3 bases, J lost 3 bases, and 8 bases stayed unmatched. CDR1 KGHSH and CDR2 LQKENI come from the germline V gene. The CDR3 covers 16 residues. The CDR3 here is CASSPQGAGGLYEQYF. The CDR3 DNA sequence: TGTGCCAGCTCACCTCAAGGAGCGGGAGGGCTCTACGAGCAGTACTTC. The complete variable domain, with remaining parts taken from reference TRBV18 and TRBJ2-7, reads NAGVMQNPRHLVRRRGQEARLRCSPMKGHSHVYWYRQLPEEGLKFMVYLQKENIIDESGMPKERFSAEFPKEGPSILRIQQVVRGDSAAYFCASSPQGAGGLYEQYFGPGTRLTVT.

The chain employs TRBV5-1 and TRBJ2-7; weak D call: TRBD1 (6 bases). Per the germline V gene, CDR1 is SGHRS and CDR2 is YFSETQ. CDR3 length equals 14 residues. V lost 2 bases and J lost 3, with 12 bases in between. CDR3 nucleotide sequence: TGCGCCAGCAGCTTCAACGGACAGATCTACGAGCAGTACTTC. Translated, it gives CASSFNGQIYEQYF.

This sequence joins TRBV6-5 and TRBJ2-7; a weak D match, TRBD2 (5 bases). V shed 0 bases and J shed 0 bases, with 9 bases lying between them. Germline CDR1 and CDR2: MNHEY and SVGAGI. The CDR3 is 15 residues long. CDR3 protein: CASSYSTGSSYEQYF. For the CDR3, the DNA is TGTGCCAGCAGTTACTCGACGGGGAGCTCCTACGAGCAGTACTTC.

The chain links TRBV6-6 to TRBJ2-7; 7 bases align to TRBD1. Trimming took 0 bases from V and 3 from J; bases not matched to a gene: 2. CDR1 and CDR2 (germline): MNHNY, SVGAGI (reference sequence). CDR3 size: 14 residues. CDR3 nucleotide sequence: TGTGCCAGCAGTTACTCCAGGGACAGCTACGAGCAGTACTTC. Translating gives CASSYSRDSYEQYF.

In its sample, this clone was seen once. V is TRBV7-2 and J is TRBJ2-2; 9 nucleotides agree with TRBD1. The CDR3 runs 16 residues. Looked up from germline, CDR1 is SGHTA and CDR2 is FQGNSA. V lost 5 bases, J lost 3 bases, and 7 bases stayed unmatched. DNA of the CDR3: TGTGCCAGCAGCCTGAGGACAGGGGCCCACACCGGGGAGCTGTTTTTT. It specifies CASSLRTGAHTGELFF.